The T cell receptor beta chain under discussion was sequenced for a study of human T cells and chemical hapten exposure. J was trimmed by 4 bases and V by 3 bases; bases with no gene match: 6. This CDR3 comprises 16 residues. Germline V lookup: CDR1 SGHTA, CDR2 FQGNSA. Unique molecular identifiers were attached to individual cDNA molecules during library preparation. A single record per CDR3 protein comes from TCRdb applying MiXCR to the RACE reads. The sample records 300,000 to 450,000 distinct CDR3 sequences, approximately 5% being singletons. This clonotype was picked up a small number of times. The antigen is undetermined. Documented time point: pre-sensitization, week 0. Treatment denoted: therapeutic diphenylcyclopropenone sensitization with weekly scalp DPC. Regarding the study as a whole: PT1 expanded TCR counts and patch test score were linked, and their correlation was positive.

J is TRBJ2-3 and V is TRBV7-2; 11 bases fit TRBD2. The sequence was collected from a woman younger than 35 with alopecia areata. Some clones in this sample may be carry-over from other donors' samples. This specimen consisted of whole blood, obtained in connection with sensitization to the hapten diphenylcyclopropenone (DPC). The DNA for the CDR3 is TGTGCCAGCAGCTTGTTTGTAGCGGGGGGGTCAGATACGCAGTATTTT. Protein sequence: CASSLFVAGGSDTQYF.